The clone carrying this TCR delta chain is large by share. This same CDR3 is encoded by further DNA sequences in the sample. This sample was taken from a study of gamma-delta chains in newborns, infants, children. Looking at the study overall: Microbial exposure reportedly drives polyclonal innate γδ T cell expansion after birth.

TCRdb reran clone calling via CATT on the reads. Of roughly 3,500 delta-chain clones detected, approximately 1.3% appear once; the ten largest clones hold about a fifth. The V and J ends lost 3 bases and 3 bases, in that order; junction bases with no gene match: 5. This CDR3 region has 17 residues. CDR1 is GEAIGNYY and CDR2 is EKD in the germline V gene. The material sequenced was blood. This clonotype originated in a child who was a newborn, infant or young child, either healthy, febrile or measles-vaccinated (not recorded which). The gene calls are TRDV2 and TRDJ3; 9 bases agree with TRDD3. CDR3 residues: CACDEVGDSWDTRQMFF. In DNA form, the CDR3 reads TGTGCCTGTGACGAGGTGGGGGATAGCTGGGACACCCGACAGATGTTTTTC.